This T cell receptor beta chain was found in a study of beta chain features in type 1 diabetes. V lost 2 bases and J 0 bases, leaving 14 bases between the germline ends. The V gene's germline CDR1 is SGHRS and CDR2 YFSETQ. The CDR3 consists of 16 residues. A word on this clone: Its antigen is still unknown.

The entirety of the isolated RNA underwent reverse transcription, so expressed TCRB transcripts were sequenced. Sequencing used immunoSEQ multiplex PCR; TCRdb keeps in-frame clones, though not all of them. The top ten clones hold 0.015% of a sample with roughly 330,000 clones, approximately 12% of them seen once. Notes on the study in general: Researchers reported that naive, central memory and Treg TCRB repertoires appeared more similar in patients than in healthy donors. Among patients with Type 1 diabetes, TCRB CDR3s were moderately but significantly shorter in every one of the four CD4+ subsets.

A sort by CD45RO/CCR7/CD25/CD127/CD95/CD27 yielded CD4+ naive, central memory, regulatory and stem cell-like memory cells. The rearrangement links TRBV5-1 to TRBJ1-2; unclear D gene. Material: naive CD4+ T cells from blood. The sequence was collected from a woman in her late teens or twenties with type 1 diabetes. This chain's CDR3 is CASSLTSPTANYGYTF. In DNA form, the CDR3 reads TGCGCCAGCAGCTTAACTTCTCCAACAGCTAACTATGGCTACACCTTC.